This entry lists 11 T cell receptor beta chains sequenced from one sample in a study of blood T cell repertoires in COVID-19. Here immunoSEQ multiplex PCR was the method, and the copy in TCRdb shows in-frame clones only, minus some. The table includes around 260,000 clones, over 75% detected once. Sequencing was performed on peripheral blood. Receptors were obtained from an older woman with COVID-19, enrolled during active disease.

The chain is built from TRBV28 and TRBJ1-2, with D possibly being TRBD1 (5 bases). Germline V gives CDR1 MDHEN, CDR2 SYDVKM. The CDR3 has 16 residues. V gave up 8 bases and J gave up 1 base, with 20 bases separating them. The CDR3 sequence: CASVGSNLGVNYGYTF. The CDR3, as DNA: TGTGCCAGCGTGGGAAGTAATCTAGGGGTTAACTATGGCTACACCTTC.

The gene calls are TRBV5-1 and TRBJ1-2; possible D gene TRBD1, 6 bases. Germline loops: CDR1 SGHRS, CDR2 YFSETQ. The V end was cut by 4 bases, the J end by 3 bases, with 16 bases between. The CDR3 totals 15 residues. For the CDR3, the DNA is TGCGCCAGCAGCCCCACAGGGAGCAACGACTATGGCTACACCTTC. This translates into CASSPTGSNDYGYTF.

CDR3: CASSPQGNSGANVLTF. For the CDR3, the DNA is TGCGCCAGCAGCCCACAGGGTAACTCTGGGGCCAACGTCCTGACTTTC. V usage is TRBV5-1 and J usage is TRBJ2-6; D is perhaps TRBD1 (6 bases). V was shortened by 4 bases and J by 0 bases, with 11 bases between the two germline ends. This CDR3 contains 16 residues. CDR1 and CDR2 from the germline V gene are SGHRS and YFSETQ.

The gene calls are TRBV10-3 and TRBJ2-1; no firm D call. The germline V gene has CDR1 ENHRY and CDR2 SYGVKD. Between the trimmed V and J ends, which lost 6 bases and 4 bases, there was a span of 13 bases. The CDR3 loop spans 14 amino acids. This chain's CDR3 is CAIRSAPPYNEQFF. The DNA for the CDR3 is TGTGCCATCAGAAGCGCTCCCCCTTACAATGAGCAGTTCTTC.

The chain employs TRBV19 and TRBJ2-7; 16 nucleotides line up with TRBD2. CDR1 and CDR2 (germline): LNHDA, SQIVND (reference sequence). The V and J ends lost 5 bases and 7 bases, in that order; junction bases with no gene match: 8. This CDR3 is built from 16 residues. For the CDR3, the DNA is TGTGCCAGTAGTGCCGGGACTAGCGGGAGGGCTTGGGAGCAGTACTTC. Residues: CASSAGTSGRAWEQYF.

The rearrangement links TRBV2 to TRBJ1-6, with 9 bases that match TRBD1. Germline V CDR1 and CDR2: SNHLY, FYNNEI. Trimming took 1 base from V and 7 from J; bases not matched to a gene: 2. The CDR3 sequence is 15 residues long. In DNA form, the CDR3 reads TGTGCCAGCAGTGAAGTGACAGGGGGGAATTCACCCCTCCACTTT. Its protein product is CASSEVTGGNSPLHF.

The V and J genes are TRBV5-4 and TRBJ2-7, with 9 bases that match TRBD1. CDR3 length: 16 amino acids. Trimming cost V 4 bases and J 2 bases; bases outside gene matches: 10. The V gene's germline CDR1 is SGHNT and CDR2 YYREEE (reference sequence). CDR3 coding DNA: TGTGCCAGCAGCGTGGTCGCCGGGACAGGGACCTACGAGCAGTACTTC. Translation: CASSVVAGTGTYEQYF.

V is TRBV27 and J is TRBJ1-2; the D gene is possibly TRBD1 (6 bases). V gave up 3 bases and J gave up 4 bases, with 12 bases separating them. CDR1 MNHEY and CDR2 SMNVEV come from the germline V gene (reference sequence). The CDR3 covers 14 residues. CDR3: CASSFVGAPYGYTF. For the CDR3, the DNA is TGTGCCAGCAGTTTTGTGGGGGCCCCCTATGGCTACACCTTC.

J is TRBJ2-2 and V is TRBV7-2; TRBD2 matches 13 bases. This CDR3 is 15 amino acids long. With 8 bases clipped from V and 5 bases from J, the junction kept 5 bases outside the gene matches. Germline V gives CDR1 SGHTA, CDR2 FQGNSA. CDR3 loop: CASGLAGVRTGELFF. The DNA of the CDR3 is TGTGCCAGCGGACTAGCGGGAGTTAGGACCGGGGAGCTGTTTTTT.

To note about this clone: Other nucleotide sequences in the sample specify the same CDR3. The chain links TRBV30 to TRBJ1-1, with D unresolved. The germline gives CDR1 GTSNPN, CDR2 SVGIG (reference sequence). This CDR3 spans 14 amino acids. The V end was cut by 0 bases, the J end by 0 bases, with 8 bases between. The CDR3 DNA sequence: TGTGCCTGGAGTGTTCCGGGGATGAACACTGAAGCTTTCTTT. This gives the protein CAWSVPGMNTEAFF.

V is TRBV12-5 and J is TRBJ2-5; D uncertain. The CDR3 spans 14 residues. Germline CDR1 is LGHNT and CDR2 is FRNRAP. V was trimmed by 4 bases and J by 4 bases, leaving 13 bases between them. In DNA form, the CDR3 reads TGTGCTAGTGGTTATAAGACAACCGGAGAGACCCAGTACTTC. Translated, it gives CASGYKTTGETQYF.